The 5 T cell receptor beta chains presented below share a single source sample, sequenced in a study of T-cell reconstitution after alpha-beta-depleted transplantation in children. Unique molecular identifiers were incorporated into the prepared TCRbeta library. TCRdb processed the PCR reads anew with MiXCR; each CDR3 protein has one entry. The sample has approximately 1,000,000 distinct CDR3 sequences, around 30% seen once; the top ten hold roughly 30%. The input for sequencing was PBMCs, mostly from graft donor cells, taken 360 days after TCRalphabeta/CD19-depleted stem cell transplant. The receptor set was obtained from a boy in the first two years of life who had a stem cell transplant for SCID, so the T cells may come from the graft donor.

This clonotype showed up many times. The chain links TRBV7-2 to TRBJ2-3; 8 nucleotides align to TRBD2. Germline CDR1 and CDR2: SGHTA and FQGNSA. Unmatched junction bases numbered 4, after V lost 2 bases and J lost 3 bases. This CDR3 region has 15 residues. The CDR3 nucleotides are TGTGCCAGCAGCTTATTAGGCGGGGGGACAGATACGCAGTATTTT. This sequence encodes CASSLLGGGTDTQYF.

The chain combines TRBV12-5 with TRBJ2-2; D assignment may be TRBD1 or TRBD2 (6 bases each). This CDR3 is 19 amino acids long. Trimming pared 2 bases from V and 1 base from J, leaving 20 bases between. The germline gives CDR1 LGHNT, CDR2 FRNRAP. CDR3 amino acids: CASGLPHPRGSGNTGELFF. The CDR3 region has the DNA TGTGCTAGTGGTTTGCCCCATCCCAGGGGTAGCGGGAACACCGGGGAGCTGTTTTTT.

In its sample, this clonotype was seen a few times. The V gene is TRBV15, the J gene TRBJ1-1, with 7 bases identical to TRBD1. The J segment lost 8 bases and the V segment lost 3 bases, leaving 12 bases of the junction unmatched. The CDR3 is 15 amino acids. CDR1 is LNHNV, CDR2 YYDKDF, per germline (reference sequence). The CDR3 sequence is CATSRGGQPGAEAFF. In DNA form, the CDR3 reads TGTGCCACCAGCAGGGGGGGACAGCCCGGCGCCGAAGCTTTCTTT.

This clonotype appeared a single time. V usage is TRBV7-9 and J usage is TRBJ1-2, with 7 bases identical to TRBD1. Looked up from germline, CDR1 is SEHNR and CDR2 is FQNEAQ (reference sequence). Germline trimming cut 5 bases from V and 5 bases from J; bases unmatched to any gene: 14. The CDR3 covers 16 residues. CDR3 bases: TGTGCCAGCAGCCCTCAAGGAGGGGGCGGAGGGTATGGCTACACCTTC. It is translated as CASSPQGGGGGYGYTF. Drawing the rest from reference TRBV7-9 and TRBJ1-2, the complete variable domain is DTGVSQNPRHKITKRGQNVTFRCDPISEHNRLYWYRQTLGQGPEFLTYFQNEAQLEKSRLLSDRFSAERPKGSFSTLEIQRTEQGDSAMYLCASSPQGGGGGYGYTFGSGTRLTVV.

For the CDR3, the DNA is TGTGCCAGCAGTCGACAGGGGGCCACTGAAGCTTTCTTT. Translation gives CASSRQGATEAFF. The chain has TRBV2 and TRBJ1-1; 10 bases fit TRBD1. CDR3 length: 13 residues. Germline CDR1 reads SNHLY; CDR2 reads FYNNEI. V trimming: 5 bases; J trimming: 4 bases; junction bases outside the gene matches: 1.